The rows below give T cell receptor beta chains drawn from one sample of a study of blood T cell repertoires in COVID-19. The assay was immunoSEQ multiplex PCR, and TCRdb's table has in-frame clones only and misses some. The repertoire holds about 310,000 clones, with 90% as singletons. The source material was PBMCs or T cells enriched from blood (not recorded which). These receptors originate from a woman aged 18-29 years with acute COVID-19. The CDR3 runs from the conserved cysteine through the conserved F or W. A D gene is named only where the DNA matches it firmly. Clone size is stated in some rows and not others, as once, few, many or a class when expanded.

j_call cdr3_length clone_size v_call d_call cdr3_nt cdr3_aa
TRBJ1-3 15 NA TRBV5-8 NA TGTGCCAGCAGCTTCGGGACTCTGGGGGGAAACACCATATATTTT CASSFGTLGGNTIYF
TRBJ1-1 14 NA TRBV28 TRBD1 TGTGCCAGCTGGGGGACAGACATGAACACTGAAGCTTTCTTT CASWGTDMNTEAFF
TRBJ2-1 15 NA TRBV27 TRBD2 TGTGCCAGCAGAATCAGCGGGGGGAACTACAATGAGCAGTTCTTC CASRISGGNYNEQFF
TRBJ2-5 14 NA TRBV27 NA TGTGCCAGCAGTCAGGGATTTGCCCGGGAGACCCAGTACTTC CASSQGFARETQYF
TRBJ1-1 14 NA TRBV29-1 NA TGCAGCGTCGCGTACAGACCGGGGTCCACTGAAGCTTTCTTT CSVAYRPGSTEAFF
TRBJ2-7 14 NA TRBV18 NA TGTGCCAGCACGAACAGGGTAGAACTGGAAGAGCAGTACTTC CASTNRVELEEQYF
TRBJ1-2 15 NA TRBV25-1 TRBD1 TGTGCCAGCAGTGAATATGAACGGGCAGGGGGTGGCTACACCTTC CASSEYERAGGGYTF
TRBJ2-7 14 once TRBV28 NA TGTGCCAGCAGTTTAGCGAGGTCTACCTACGAGCAGTACTTC CASSLARSTYEQYF
TRBJ2-1 15 NA TRBV9 TRBD1 TGTGCCAGCAGCGCAGGGGGCGAGTCCTACAATGAGCAGTTCTTC CASSAGGESYNEQFF
TRBJ1-1 16 NA TRBV7-2 TRBD1 TGTGCCAGCAGCTTAGCCGGGGACAGCAGGAACACTGAAGCTTTCTTT CASSLAGDSRNTEAFF
TRBJ2-6 16 few TRBV27 TRBD1 TGTGCCAGCAGGGACAGGGGTTTACCTGGGGCCAACGTCCTGACTTTC CASRDRGLPGANVLTF
TRBJ2-1 14 NA TRBV29-1 NA TGCAGCGTTGATTCGAAGAGCTCCTACAATGAGCAGTTCTTC CSVDSKSSYNEQFF
TRBJ2-2 13 few TRBV15 TRBD2 TGTGCCAGTAAGCGGGATAACACCGGGGAGCTGTTTTTT CASKRDNTGELFF
TRBJ2-3 14 NA TRBV5-1 TRBD1 TGCGCCAGCAGCTACAGGGGTGGCACAGATACGCAGTATTTT CASSYRGGTDTQYF
TRBJ1-5 16 NA TRBV24-1 NA TGTGCCACCAGTGCCTTGGGGGAGGAGTTGGGCCAGCCCCAGCATTTT CATSALGEELGQPQHF
TRBJ2-3 16 NA TRBV3-1/TRBV3-2 NA TGTGCCAGCAGCCAGAACAGCGGGTCTAGCACAGATACGCAGTATTTT CASSQNSGSSTDTQYF
TRBJ1-1 15 NA TRBV5-6 NA TGTGCCAGCAGCTTATGGAGTCGAGGAGGCACTGAAGCTTTCTTT CASSLWSRGGTEAFF
TRBJ2-7 15 NA TRBV7-3 NA TGTGCCAGCAGCTTAACGGGGCAGGTAGGCTACGAGCAGTACTTC CASSLTGQVGYEQYF
TRBJ1-1 14 NA TRBV28 NA TGTGCCAGCGGTAGTCGAAGGGGCCTAACTGAAGCTTTCTTT CASGSRRGLTEAFF
TRBJ1-2 13 NA TRBV28 NA TGTGCCAGCAGTAGGCCAGGCGGGTATGGCTACACCTTC CASSRPGGYGYTF
TRBJ2-7 13 NA TRBV6-5 NA TGTGCCAGCAGACTGACAGTTCTCTACGAGCAGTACTTC CASRLTVLYEQYF
TRBJ1-5 14 NA TRBV28 TRBD1 TGTGCCAGCAGTTGGACAGGCCCCGGGAAGCCCCAGCATTTT CASSWTGPGKPQHF
TRBJ2-7 12 NA TRBV3-1/TRBV3-2 TRBD1 TGTGCCAGCAGCCAGAGTACAGGGGCTCGGTACTTC CASSQSTGARYF
TRBJ2-1 16 NA TRBV3-1/TRBV3-2 TRBD2 TGTGCCAGCAGCCCGTGGACTAGCGGAGATCACAATGAGCAGTTCTTC CASSPWTSGDHNEQFF
TRBJ1-5 16 NA TRBV28 TRBD1 TGTGCCAGCACCTATAGGCAGGGGGTCGGCAATCAGCCCCAGCATTTT CASTYRQGVGNQPQHF
TRBJ1-5 16 NA TRBV30 TRBD1 TGTGCCTGGAGTACGGGACAGGGATATAGCAATCAGCCCCAGCATTTT CAWSTGQGYSNQPQHF
TRBJ2-7 12 NA TRBV2 NA TGTGCCAGCAGTAACCAGGGTTACGAGCAGTACTTC CASSNQGYEQYF
TRBJ1-4 14 NA TRBV28 NA TGTGCCAGCAGTCCGCCAGGCCCGTTGACAGAAGTCTTTTTT CASSPPGPLTEVFF
TRBJ2-7 15 NA TRBV11-2 TRBD2 TGTGCCAGCAGCCAAAGCGGGAGGGCCTACTACGAGCAGTACTTC CASSQSGRAYYEQYF
TRBJ2-3 16 NA TRBV5-1 NA TGCGCCAGCAGCTTACAAGGGGAACTTAGCACAGATACGCAGTATTTT CASSLQGELSTDTQYF
TRBJ1-1 13 few TRBV7-3 NA TGTGCCAGCAGCTTATACATCAACACTGAAGCTTTCTTT CASSLYINTEAFF